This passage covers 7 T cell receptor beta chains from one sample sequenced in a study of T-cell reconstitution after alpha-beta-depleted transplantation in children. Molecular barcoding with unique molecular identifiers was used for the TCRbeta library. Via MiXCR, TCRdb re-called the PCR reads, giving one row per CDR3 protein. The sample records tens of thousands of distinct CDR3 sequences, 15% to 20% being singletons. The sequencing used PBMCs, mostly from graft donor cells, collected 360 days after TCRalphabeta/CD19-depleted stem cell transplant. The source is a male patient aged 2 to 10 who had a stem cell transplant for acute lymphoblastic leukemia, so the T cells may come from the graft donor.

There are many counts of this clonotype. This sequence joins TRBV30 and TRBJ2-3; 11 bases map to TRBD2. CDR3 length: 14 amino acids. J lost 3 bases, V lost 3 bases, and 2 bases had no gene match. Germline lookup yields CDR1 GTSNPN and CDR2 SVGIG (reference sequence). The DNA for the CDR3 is TGTGCCTGGAGAACTAGCGGGAGAACAGATACGCAGTATTTT. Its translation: CAWRTSGRTDTQYF.

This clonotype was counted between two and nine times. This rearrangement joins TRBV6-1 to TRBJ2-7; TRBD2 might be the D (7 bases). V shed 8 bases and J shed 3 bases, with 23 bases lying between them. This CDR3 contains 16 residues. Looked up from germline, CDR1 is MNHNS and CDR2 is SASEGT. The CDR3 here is CASGLGGGNNRYEQYF. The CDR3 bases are TGTGCCAGCGGCTTGGGGGGGGGCAATAATCGCTACGAGCAGTACTTC.

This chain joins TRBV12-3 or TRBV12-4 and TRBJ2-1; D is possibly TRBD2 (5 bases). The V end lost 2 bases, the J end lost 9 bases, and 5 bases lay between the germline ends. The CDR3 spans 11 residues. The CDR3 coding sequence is TGTGCCAGCAGTTTAACTAGTGAGCAGTTCTTC. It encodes CASSLTSEQFF.

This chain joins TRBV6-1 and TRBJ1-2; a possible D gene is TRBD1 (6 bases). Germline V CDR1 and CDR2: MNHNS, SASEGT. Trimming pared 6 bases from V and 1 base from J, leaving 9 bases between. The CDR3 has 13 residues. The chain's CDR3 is CASRRQVNYGYTF. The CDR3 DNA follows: TGTGCCAGCAGAAGACAGGTTAACTATGGCTACACCTTC.

The CDR3 spells CASSRAGNTEAFF. The DNA for the CDR3 is TGTGCCAGCAGTAGAGCGGGGAACACTGAAGCTTTCTTT. This sequence joins TRBV7-9 and TRBJ1-1, with D uncertain. Trimming stripped 6 bases from V and 1 base from J, with 9 bases between. The CDR3 loop spans 13 amino acids. Germline lookup yields CDR1 SEHNR and CDR2 FQNEAQ (reference sequence).

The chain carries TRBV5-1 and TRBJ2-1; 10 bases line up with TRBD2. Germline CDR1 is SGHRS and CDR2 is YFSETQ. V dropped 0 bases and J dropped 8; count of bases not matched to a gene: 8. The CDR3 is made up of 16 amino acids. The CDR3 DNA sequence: TGCGCCAGCAGCTTGGATAGCGGGAGGACGGGGGATGAGCAGTTCTTC. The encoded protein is CASSLDSGRTGDEQFF.

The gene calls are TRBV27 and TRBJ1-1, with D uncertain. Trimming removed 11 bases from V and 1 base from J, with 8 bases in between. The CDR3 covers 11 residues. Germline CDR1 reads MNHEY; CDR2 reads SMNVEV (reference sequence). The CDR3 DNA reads TGTGCCTACACGGGGAACACTGAAGCTTTCTTT. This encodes CAYTGNTEAFF.